This T cell receptor beta chain was observed in a study of T-cell reconstitution after alpha-beta-depleted transplantation in children. Preparation of the TCRbeta library was carried out with unique molecular identifiers. TCRdb processed the PCR reads anew with MiXCR; each CDR3 protein has one entry. The table shows 670,000 or so distinct CDR3 sequences, with around 14% occurring only once. In its sample, this clonotype was seen many times. J gave up 3 bases and V 5 bases, and 7 bases lay outside the gene matches. The V gene's germline CDR1 is LNHNV and CDR2 YYDKDF (reference sequence). The CDR3 spans 17 residues.

The TCR sequence derives from a girl aged 2-10 years with congenital amegakaryocytic thrombocytopenia, due to receive a stem cell transplant. The gene calls are TRBV15 and TRBJ2-1, with 13 bases fitting TRBD2. Sequences were derived from PBMCs, sampled before TCRalphabeta/CD19-depleted stem cell transplant. The CDR3 protein is CATSEGLAGFYYNEQFF. The CDR3 bases are TGTGCCACCAGCGAGGGACTAGCGGGATTTTACTACAATGAGCAGTTCTTC.